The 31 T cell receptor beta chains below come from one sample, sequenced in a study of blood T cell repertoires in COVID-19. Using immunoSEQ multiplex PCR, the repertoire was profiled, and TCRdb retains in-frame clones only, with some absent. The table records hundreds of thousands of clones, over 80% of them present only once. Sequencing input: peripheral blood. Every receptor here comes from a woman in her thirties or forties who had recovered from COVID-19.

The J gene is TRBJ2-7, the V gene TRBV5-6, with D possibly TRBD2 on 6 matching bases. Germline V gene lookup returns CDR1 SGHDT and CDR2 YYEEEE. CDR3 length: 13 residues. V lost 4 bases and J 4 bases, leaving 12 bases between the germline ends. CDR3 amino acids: CASSTGGSYEQYF. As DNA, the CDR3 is TGTGCCAGCAGCACTGGGGGGTCGTACGAGCAGTACTTC. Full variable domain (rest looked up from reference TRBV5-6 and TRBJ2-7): DAGVTQSPTHLIKTRGQQVTLRCSPKSGHDTVSWYQQALGQGPQFIFQYYEEEERQRGNFPDRFSGHQFPNYSSELNVNALLLGDSALYLCASSTGGSYEQYFGPGTRLTVT.

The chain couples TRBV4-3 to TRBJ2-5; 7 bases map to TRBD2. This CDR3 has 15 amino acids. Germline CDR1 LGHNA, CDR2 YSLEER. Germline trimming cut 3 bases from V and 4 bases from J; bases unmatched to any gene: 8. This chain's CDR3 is CASSQHTSAVETQYF. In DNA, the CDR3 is TGCGCCAGCAGCCAGCATACTAGCGCTGTAGAGACCCAGTACTTC.

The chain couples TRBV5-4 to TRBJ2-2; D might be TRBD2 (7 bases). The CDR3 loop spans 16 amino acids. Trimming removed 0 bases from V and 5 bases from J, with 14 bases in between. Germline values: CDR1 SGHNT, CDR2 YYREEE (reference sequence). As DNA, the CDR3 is TGTGCCAGCAGCTTGGAGGTGGGGGGGCCAACCGGGGAGCTGTTTTTT. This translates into CASSLEVGGPTGELFF.

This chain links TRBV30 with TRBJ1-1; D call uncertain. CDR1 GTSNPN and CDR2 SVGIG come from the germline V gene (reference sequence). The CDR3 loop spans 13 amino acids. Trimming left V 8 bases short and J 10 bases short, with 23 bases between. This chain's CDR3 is CAIRRRTFPVAFF. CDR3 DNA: TGTGCCATCCGGCGGAGGACCTTCCCAGTAGCTTTCTTT.

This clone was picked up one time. The CDR3 loop is CATQGWEGDTEAFF. DNA of the CDR3: TGTGCCACCCAAGGGTGGGAGGGGGACACTGAAGCTTTCTTT. The chain uses TRBV10-3 and TRBJ1-1, with D maybe TRBD1 (6 bases). CDR1 and CDR2 (germline): ENHRY, SYGVKD. The CDR3 sequence is 14 residues long. Trimming pared 10 bases from V and 3 bases from J, leaving 18 bases between.

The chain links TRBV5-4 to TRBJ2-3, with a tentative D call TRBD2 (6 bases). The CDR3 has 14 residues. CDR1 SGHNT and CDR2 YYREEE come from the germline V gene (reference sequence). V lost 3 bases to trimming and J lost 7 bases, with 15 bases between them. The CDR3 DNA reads TGTGCCAGCAGCTCTAAGGAGGGCTCGAATACGCAGTATTTT. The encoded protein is CASSSKEGSNTQYF.

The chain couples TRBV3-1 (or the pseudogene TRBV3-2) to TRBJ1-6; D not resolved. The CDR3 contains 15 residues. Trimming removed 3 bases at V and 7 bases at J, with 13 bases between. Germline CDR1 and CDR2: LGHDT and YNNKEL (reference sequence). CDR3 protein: CASSQRASSNSPLHF. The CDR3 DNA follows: TGTGCCAGCAGCCAGAGGGCCAGTTCCAATTCACCCCTCCACTTT.

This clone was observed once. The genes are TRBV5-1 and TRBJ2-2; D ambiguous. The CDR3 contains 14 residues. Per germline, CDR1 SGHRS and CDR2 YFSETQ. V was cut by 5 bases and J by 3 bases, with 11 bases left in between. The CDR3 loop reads CASREFSDTGELFF. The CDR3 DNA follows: TGCGCCAGCAGGGAGTTTTCCGACACCGGGGAGCTGTTTTTT. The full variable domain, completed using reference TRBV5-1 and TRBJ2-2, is KAGVTQTPRYLIKTRGQQVTLSCSPISGHRSVSWYQQTPGQGLQFLFEYFSETQRNKGNFPGRFSGRQFSNSRSEMNVSTLELGDSALYLCASREFSDTGELFFGEGSRLTVL.

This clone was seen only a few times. The CDR3 loop is CASSHFGRGWAEAFF. CDR3 DNA sequence: TGCGCCAGCAGCCACTTTGGGAGGGGGTGGGCCGAAGCTTTCTTT. The chain combines TRBV4-1 with TRBJ1-1; TRBD1 is a possible D gene (6 bases). The CDR3 is made up of 15 amino acids. Germline V gene sequence: CDR1 MGHRA, CDR2 YSYEKL. V was shortened by 3 bases and J by 8 bases, with 19 bases between the two germline ends.

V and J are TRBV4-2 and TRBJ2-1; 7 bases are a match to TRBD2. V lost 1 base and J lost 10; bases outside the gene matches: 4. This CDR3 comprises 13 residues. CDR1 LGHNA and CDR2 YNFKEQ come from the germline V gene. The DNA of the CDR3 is TGTGCCAGCAGCCAAGCCCTTAGCGGGGAGCAGTTCTTC. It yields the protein CASSQALSGEQFF.

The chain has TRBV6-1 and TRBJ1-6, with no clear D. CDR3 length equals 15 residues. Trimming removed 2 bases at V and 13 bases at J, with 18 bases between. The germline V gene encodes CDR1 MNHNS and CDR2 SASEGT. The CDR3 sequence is CASSENPGGRGPLHF. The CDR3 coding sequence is TGTGCCAGCAGTGAAAATCCAGGAGGGAGAGGGCCCCTCCACTTT.

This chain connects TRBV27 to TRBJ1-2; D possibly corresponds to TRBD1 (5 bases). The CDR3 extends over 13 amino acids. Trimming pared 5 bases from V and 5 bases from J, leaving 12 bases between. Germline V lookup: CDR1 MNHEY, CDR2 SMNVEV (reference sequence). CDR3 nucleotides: TGTGCCAGCAGTCACGACAGTAATTATGGCTACACCTTC. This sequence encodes CASSHDSNYGYTF.

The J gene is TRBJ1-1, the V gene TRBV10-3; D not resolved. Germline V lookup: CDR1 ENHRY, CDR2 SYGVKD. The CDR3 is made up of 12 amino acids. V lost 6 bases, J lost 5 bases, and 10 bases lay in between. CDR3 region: CAIRPSGTEAFF. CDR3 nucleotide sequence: TGTGCCATCAGACCCTCGGGGACTGAAGCTTTCTTT.

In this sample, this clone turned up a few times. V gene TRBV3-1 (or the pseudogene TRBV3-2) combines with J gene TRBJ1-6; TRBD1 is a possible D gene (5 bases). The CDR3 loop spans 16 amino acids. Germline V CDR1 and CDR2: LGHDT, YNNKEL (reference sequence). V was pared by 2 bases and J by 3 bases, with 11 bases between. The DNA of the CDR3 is TGTGCCAGCAGCCAACGGGCGACAGTCTATAATTCACCCCTCCACTTT. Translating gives CASSQRATVYNSPLHF.

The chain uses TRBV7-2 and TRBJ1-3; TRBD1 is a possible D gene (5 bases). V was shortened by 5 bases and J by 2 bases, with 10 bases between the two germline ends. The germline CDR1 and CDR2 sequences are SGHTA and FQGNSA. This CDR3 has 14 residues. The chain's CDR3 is CASSRRQTGNTIYF. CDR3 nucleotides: TGTGCCAGCAGCCGTAGACAGACTGGAAACACCATATATTTT.

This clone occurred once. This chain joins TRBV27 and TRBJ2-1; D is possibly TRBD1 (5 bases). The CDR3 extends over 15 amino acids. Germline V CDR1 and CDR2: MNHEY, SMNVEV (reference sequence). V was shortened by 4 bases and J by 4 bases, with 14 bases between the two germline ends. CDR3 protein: CASSWGRGRYNEQFF. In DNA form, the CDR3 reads TGTGCCAGCAGTTGGGGTAGGGGCAGATACAATGAGCAGTTCTTC.

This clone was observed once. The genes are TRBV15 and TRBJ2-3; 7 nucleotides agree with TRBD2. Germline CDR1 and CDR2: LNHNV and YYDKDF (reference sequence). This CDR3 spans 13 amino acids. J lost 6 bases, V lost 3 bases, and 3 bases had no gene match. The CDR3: CATSRMGGDTQYF. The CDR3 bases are TGTGCCACCAGCAGGATGGGGGGGGATACGCAGTATTTT. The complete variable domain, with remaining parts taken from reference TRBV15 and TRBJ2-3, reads DAMVIQNPRYQVTQFGKPVTLSCSQTLNHNVMYWYQQKSSQAPKLLFHYYDKDFNNEADTPDNFQSRRPNTSFCFLDIRSPGLGDTAMYLCATSRMGGDTQYFGPGTRLTVL.

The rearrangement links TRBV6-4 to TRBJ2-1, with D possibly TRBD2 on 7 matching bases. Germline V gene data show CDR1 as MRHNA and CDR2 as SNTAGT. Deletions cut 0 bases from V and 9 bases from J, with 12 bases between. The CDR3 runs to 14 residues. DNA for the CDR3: TGTGCCAGCAGTGACTCCGGGGGGCAGCGTGAGCAGTTCTTC. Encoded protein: CASSDSGGQREQFF.

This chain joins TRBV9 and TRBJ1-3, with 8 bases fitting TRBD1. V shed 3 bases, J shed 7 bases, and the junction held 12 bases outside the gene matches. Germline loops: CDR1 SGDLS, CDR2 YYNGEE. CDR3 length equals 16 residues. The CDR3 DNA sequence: TGTGCCAGCAGCGACCGGGACAGGTCAACGCGGAACACCATATATTTT. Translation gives CASSDRDRSTRNTIYF.

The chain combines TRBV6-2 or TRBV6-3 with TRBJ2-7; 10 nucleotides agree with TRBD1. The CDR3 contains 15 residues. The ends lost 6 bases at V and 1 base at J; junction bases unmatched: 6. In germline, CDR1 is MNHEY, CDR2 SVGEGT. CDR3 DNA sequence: TGTGCCAGCAGCCACCCGGGACAGGGGTCCTACGAGCAGTACTTC. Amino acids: CASSHPGQGSYEQYF.

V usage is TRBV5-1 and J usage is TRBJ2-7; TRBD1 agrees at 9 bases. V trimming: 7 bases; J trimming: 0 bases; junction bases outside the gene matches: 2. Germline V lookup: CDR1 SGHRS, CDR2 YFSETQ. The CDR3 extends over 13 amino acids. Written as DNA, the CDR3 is TGCGCCAGCGGGACAGGGAACTCCTACGAGCAGTACTTC. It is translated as CASGTGNSYEQYF.

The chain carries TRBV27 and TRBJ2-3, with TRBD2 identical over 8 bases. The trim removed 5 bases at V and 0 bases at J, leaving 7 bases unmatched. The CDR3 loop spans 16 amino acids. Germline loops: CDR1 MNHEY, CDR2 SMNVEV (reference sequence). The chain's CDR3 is CASSPISGASTDTQYF. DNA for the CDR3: TGTGCCAGCAGTCCAATTAGCGGGGCTAGCACAGATACGCAGTATTTT.

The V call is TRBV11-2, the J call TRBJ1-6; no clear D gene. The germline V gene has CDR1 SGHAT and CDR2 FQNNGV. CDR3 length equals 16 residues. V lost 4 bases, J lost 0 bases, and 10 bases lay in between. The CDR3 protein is CASSSIRGSYNSPLHF. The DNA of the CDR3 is TGTGCCAGCAGCTCCATCCGGGGCTCCTATAATTCACCCCTCCACTTT.

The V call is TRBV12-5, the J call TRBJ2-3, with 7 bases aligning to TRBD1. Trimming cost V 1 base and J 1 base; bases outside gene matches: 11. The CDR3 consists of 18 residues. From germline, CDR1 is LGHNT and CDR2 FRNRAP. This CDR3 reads CASGLGLSTTGGTDTQYF. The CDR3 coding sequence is TGTGCTAGTGGTTTGGGCCTATCCACAACAGGGGGCACAGATACGCAGTATTTT.

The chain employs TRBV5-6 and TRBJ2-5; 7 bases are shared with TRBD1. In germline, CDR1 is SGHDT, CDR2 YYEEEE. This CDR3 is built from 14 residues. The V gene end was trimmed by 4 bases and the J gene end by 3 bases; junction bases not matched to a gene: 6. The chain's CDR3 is CASSLQGSEETQYF. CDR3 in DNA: TGTGCCAGCAGCCTACAGGGGAGTGAAGAGACCCAGTACTTC.

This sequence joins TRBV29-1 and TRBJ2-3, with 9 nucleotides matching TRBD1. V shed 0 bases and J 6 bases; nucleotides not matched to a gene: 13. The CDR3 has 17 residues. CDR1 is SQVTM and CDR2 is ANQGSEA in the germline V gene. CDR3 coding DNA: TGCAGCGTTGAAGATCTTCTGGGACAGGGAAGGCGGGATACGCAGTATTTT. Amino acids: CSVEDLLGQGRRDTQYF.

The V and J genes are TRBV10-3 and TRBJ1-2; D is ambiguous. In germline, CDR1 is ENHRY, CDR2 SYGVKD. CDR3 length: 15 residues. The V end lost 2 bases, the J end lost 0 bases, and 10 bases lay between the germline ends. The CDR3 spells CAISEGWAANYGYTF. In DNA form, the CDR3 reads TGTGCCATCAGTGAGGGGTGGGCAGCTAACTATGGCTACACCTTC.

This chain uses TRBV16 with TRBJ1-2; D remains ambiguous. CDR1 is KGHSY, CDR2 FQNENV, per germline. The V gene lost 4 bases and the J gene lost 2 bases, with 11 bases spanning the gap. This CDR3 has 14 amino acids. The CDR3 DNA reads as TGTGCCAGCAGCCCCTCCCGGGGAAACTATGGCTACACCTTC. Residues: CASSPSRGNYGYTF.

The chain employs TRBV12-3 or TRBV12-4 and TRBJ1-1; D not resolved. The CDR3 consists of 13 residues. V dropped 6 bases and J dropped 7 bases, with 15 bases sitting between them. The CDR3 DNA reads TGTGCCAGCAGAAACGGAGGACGGGGTGAAGCTTTCTTT. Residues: CASRNGGRGEAFF.

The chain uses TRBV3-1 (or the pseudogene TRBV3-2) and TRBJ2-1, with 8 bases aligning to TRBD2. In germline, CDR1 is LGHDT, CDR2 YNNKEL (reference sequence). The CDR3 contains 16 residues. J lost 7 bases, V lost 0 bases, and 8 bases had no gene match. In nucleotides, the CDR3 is TGTGCCAGCAGCCAAGAGAGGCGGGGGGCCTGGAATGAGCAGTTCTTC. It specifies CASSQERRGAWNEQFF.

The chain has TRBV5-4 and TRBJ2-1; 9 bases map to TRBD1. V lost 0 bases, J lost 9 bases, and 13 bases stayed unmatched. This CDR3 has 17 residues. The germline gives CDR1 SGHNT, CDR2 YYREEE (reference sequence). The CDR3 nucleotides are TGTGCCAGCAGCTTGGGGGTCGGGACAGGGTACGGGAGTGAGCAGTTCTTC. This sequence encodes CASSLGVGTGYGSEQFF. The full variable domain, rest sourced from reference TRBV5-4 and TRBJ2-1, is ETGVTQSPTHLIKTRGQQVTLRCSSQSGHNTVSWYQQALGQGPQFIFQYYREEENGRGNFPPRFSGLQFPNYSSELNVNALELDDSALYLCASSLGVGTGYGSEQFFGPGTRLTVL.